This entry lists 2 T cell receptor beta chains sequenced from one sample in a study of shared clonotypes between healthy human individuals. Repertoires were generated with immunoSEQ multiplex PCR, while TCRdb's copy carries only in-frame clones and drops some. The repertoire consists of some 2.1 million clones, with roughly 94% occurring once and the leading ten covering roughly 1%. CD45RO-negative cells were positively selected for CCR7, leaving out terminally differentiated effector memory CD45RA+ cells. The sample comprised naive CD8+ T cells sorted from blood. The receptors shown here come from a man between 18 and 29 years old in good health.

The V call is TRBV10-3, the J call TRBJ1-5; D gene ambiguous. CDR1 is ENHRY, CDR2 SYGVKD, per germline. The CDR3 runs 17 residues. The germline V and J ends were trimmed by 0 bases and 4 bases, with 16 bases remaining between them. The CDR3 DNA reads as TGTGCCATCAGTGAGTCGTCGGCAGGCCTCCCAAATCAGCCCCAGCATTTT. It yields the protein CAISESSAGLPNQPQHF.

The rearrangement joins TRBV25-1 to TRBJ1-1; D is perhaps TRBD1 (5 bases). The CDR3 loop spans 14 amino acids. Trimming pared 4 bases from V and 2 bases from J, leaving 11 bases between. Germline loops: CDR1 MGHDK, CDR2 SYGVNS. CDR3 nucleotides: TGTGCCAGCAGTGTTAAGGGGTCAAACACTGAAGCTTTCTTT. This gives the protein CASSVKGSNTEAFF.